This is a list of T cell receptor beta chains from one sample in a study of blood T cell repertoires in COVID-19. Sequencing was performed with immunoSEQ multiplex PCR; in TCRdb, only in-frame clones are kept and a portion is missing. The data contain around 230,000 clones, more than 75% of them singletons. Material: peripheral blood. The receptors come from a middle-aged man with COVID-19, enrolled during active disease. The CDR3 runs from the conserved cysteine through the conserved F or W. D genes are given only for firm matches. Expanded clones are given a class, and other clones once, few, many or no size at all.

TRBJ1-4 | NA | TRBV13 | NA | TGTGCCAGCAGCACACGGACTGCAACTAATGAAAAACTGTTTTTT | CASSTRTATNEKLFF
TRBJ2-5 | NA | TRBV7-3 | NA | TGTGCCAGCAGCGCCGGGCCAAACGGCGCGGGGACCCAGTACTTC | CASSAGPNGAGTQYF
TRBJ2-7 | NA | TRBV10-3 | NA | TGTGCCATCAGATCAGACGGGTCCTACGAGCAGTACTTC | CAIRSDGSYEQYF
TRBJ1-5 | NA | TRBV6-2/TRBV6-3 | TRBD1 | TGTGCCAGCAGTTACGGGGGACAGGCTATTCAGCCCCAGCATTTT | CASSYGGQAIQPQHF
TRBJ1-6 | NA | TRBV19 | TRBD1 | TGTGCCAGTAGCCACGGACAGGGGGCCTATAATTCACCCCTCCACTTT | CASSHGQGAYNSPLHF
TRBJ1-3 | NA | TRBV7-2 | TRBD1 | TGTGCCAGCAGCTTAATAGGGGGCGCCCCTGGAAACACCATATATTTT | CASSLIGGAPGNTIYF
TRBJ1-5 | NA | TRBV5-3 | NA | TGTGCCAGAAGCTTGTTGGGGCTTCAGCCCCAGCATTTT | CARSLLGLQPQHF
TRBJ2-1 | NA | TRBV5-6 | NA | TGTGCCAGCAGCCAGACTTATGAGCAGTTCTTC | CASSQTYEQFF
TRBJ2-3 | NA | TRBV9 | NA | TGTGCCAGCAGCGTAGGTAGGAGCGGGAGCACAGATACGCAGTATTTT | CASSVGRSGSTDTQYF
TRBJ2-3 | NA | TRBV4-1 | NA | TGCGCCAGCAGCCAGGACCCTAGCGCGGAGTCAACAGATACGCAGTATTTT | CASSQDPSAESTDTQYF
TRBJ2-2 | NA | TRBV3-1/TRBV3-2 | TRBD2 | TGTGCCAGCCGGCCAGCGGGAGGTACCGGGGAGCTGTTTTTT | CASRPAGGTGELFF
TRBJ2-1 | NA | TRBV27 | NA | TGTGCCAGCAGTCCCCTATTCTACAATGAGCAGTTCTTC | CASSPLFYNEQFF
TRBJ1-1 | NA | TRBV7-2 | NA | TGTGCCAGCGGACCACGGACAGCGAAGAACACTGAAGCTTTCTTT | CASGPRTAKNTEAFF
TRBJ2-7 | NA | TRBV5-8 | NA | TGTGCCAGCAGCTTGGAACATATCTCCTACGAGCAGTACTTC | CASSLEHISYEQYF
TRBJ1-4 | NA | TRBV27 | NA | TGTGCCAGCAGTTTTCTACAGCCTAATGAAAAACTGTTTTTT | CASSFLQPNEKLFF
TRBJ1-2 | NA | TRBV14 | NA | TGTGCCAGCAGCCAAGATTTGAGCTATGGCTACACCTTC | CASSQDLSYGYTF
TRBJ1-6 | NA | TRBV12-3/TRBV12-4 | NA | TGTGCCAGCTGCGGGACCCATAATTCACCCCTCCACTTT | CASCGTHNSPLHF
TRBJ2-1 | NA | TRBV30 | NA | TGTGCCTGGAGTGTAGGAGGGGCGTATAAGGATGAGCAGTTCTTC | CAWSVGGAYKDEQFF
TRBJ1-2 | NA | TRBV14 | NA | TGTGCCAGCAGCCCCAGGAGGAGGGGCGCGGGAGGCTACACCTTC | CASSPRRRGAGGYTF
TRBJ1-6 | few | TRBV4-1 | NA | TGCGCCAGCAGCCAAGGTCCCAGCTCCTATAATTCACCCCTCCACTTT | CASSQGPSSYNSPLHF
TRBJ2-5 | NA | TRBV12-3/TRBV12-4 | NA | TGTGCCAGCTCCCTCCGAGAGACCCAGTACTTC | CASSLRETQYF
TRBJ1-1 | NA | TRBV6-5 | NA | TGTGCCAGTGGGTCCCAGGGGCGAGGCACTGAAGCTTTCTTT | CASGSQGRGTEAFF
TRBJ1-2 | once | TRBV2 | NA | TGTGCCAGCTCCACGCGGGGGAAGAACTATGGCTACACCTTC | CASSTRGKNYGYTF
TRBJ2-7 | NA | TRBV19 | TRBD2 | TGTGCCAGTACGGCCGGGAGGGCCGGTTACGAGCAGTACTTC | CASTAGRAGYEQYF
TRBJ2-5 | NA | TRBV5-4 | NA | TGTGCCAGCAGCTTGCCCGGTCGGGGGGCCCAAGAGACCCAGTACTTC | CASSLPGRGAQETQYF
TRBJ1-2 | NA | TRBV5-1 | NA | TGCGCCAGCAGCCCGGACACTCCGGCAGTTAACTATGGCTACACCTTC | CASSPDTPAVNYGYTF
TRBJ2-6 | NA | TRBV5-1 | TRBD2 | TGCGCCAGCAGCCCAGTCGGGGGGGCGCCTGGGGCCAACGTCCTGACTTTC | CASSPVGGAPGANVLTF
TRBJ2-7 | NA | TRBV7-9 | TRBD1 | TGTGCCAGCAGCTTGTCACAGGGGTCCTACGAGCAGTACTTC | CASSLSQGSYEQYF
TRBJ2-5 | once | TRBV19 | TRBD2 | TGTGCCAGTAGTACTGGGGCGGGGGGATACCAAGAGACCCAGTACTTC | CASSTGAGGYQETQYF
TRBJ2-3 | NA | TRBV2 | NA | TGTGCCAGCAGTGAAATGTCAGGGTTAAGAAATACGCAGTATTTT | CASSEMSGLRNTQYF
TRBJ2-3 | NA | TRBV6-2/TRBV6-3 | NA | TGTGCCAGCAGTAAGCCTAGCTCCGGGACAGATACGCAGTATTTT | CASSKPSSGTDTQYF
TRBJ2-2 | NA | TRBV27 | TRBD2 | TGTGCCAGCACAACCCACGGACTAGCGGGTAACACCGGGGAGCTGTTTTTT | CASTTHGLAGNTGELFF
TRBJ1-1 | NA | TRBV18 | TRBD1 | TGTGCCAGCTCTCCCCCGGGACGAGGGGGCCCGGTGGACACTGAAGCTTTCTTT | CASSPPGRGGPVDTEAFF
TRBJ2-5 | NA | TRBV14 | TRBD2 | TGTGCCAGCAGCCCACGACTAGCGGGAGGGCCCACGAAGACCCAGTACTTC | CASSPRLAGGPTKTQYF
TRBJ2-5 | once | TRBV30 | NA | TGTGCCTGGACGGGGGGCGGGGAGACCCAGTACTTC | CAWTGGGETQYF
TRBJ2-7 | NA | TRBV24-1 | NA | TGTGCCACCAGAGCAGAGGCGGGCTACGAGCAGTACTTC | CATRAEAGYEQYF
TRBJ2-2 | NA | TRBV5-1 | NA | TGCGCCAGCAGCGCCTCGACTGCGAACACCGGGGAGCTGTTTTTT | CASSASTANTGELFF
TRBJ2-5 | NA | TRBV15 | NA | TGTGCCACCAGCAGAGTAGGAGTGGAAGAGACCCAGTACTTC | CATSRVGVEETQYF
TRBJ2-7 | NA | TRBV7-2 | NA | TGTGCCAGCAGCTTAATCCAGGCCTACGAGCAGTACTTC | CASSLIQAYEQYF
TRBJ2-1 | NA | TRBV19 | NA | TGTGCCAGTAGTGAAGGCGGGACTTACAGCTCCTACAATGAGCAGTTCTTC | CASSEGGTYSSYNEQFF
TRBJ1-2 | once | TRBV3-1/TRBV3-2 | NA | TGTGCCAGCAGCCAAGATCCGTATGGCTACACCTTC | CASSQDPYGYTF
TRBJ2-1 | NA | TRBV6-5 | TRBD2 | TGTGCCAGTCCTAGCGGGAGAAACAATGAGCAGTTCTTC | CASPSGRNNEQFF
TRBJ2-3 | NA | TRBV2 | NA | TGTGCCAGCAGTGAAAGTGGGGAGGTGGCAGATACGCAGTATTTT | CASSESGEVADTQYF
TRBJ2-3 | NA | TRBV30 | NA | TGTGCCTGGAGTCGGGGAAGCACAGATACGCAGTATTTT | CAWSRGSTDTQYF
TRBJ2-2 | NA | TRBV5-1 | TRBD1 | TGCGCCAGTCTCACCGGGACAGGGGGTCCCGGGGAGCTGTTTTTT | CASLTGTGGPGELFF
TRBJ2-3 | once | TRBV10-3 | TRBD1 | TGTGCCATCAGGGCGACAGGGGATACAGATACGCAGTATTTT | CAIRATGDTDTQYF
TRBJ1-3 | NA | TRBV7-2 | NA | TGTGCCAGCAGCACGAGCCGAAACACCATATATTTT | CASSTSRNTIYF
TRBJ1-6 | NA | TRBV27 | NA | TGTGCCAGCAGTCCCAAGAGGGCAAGCTCCTATAATTCACCCCTCCACTTT | CASSPKRASSYNSPLHF
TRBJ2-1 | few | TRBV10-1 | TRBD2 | TGCGCCAGCAGTGATGCAGGGAGGGATGAGCAGTTCTTC | CASSDAGRDEQFF
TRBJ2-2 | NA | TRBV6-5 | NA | TGTGCCAGCAGTTACAGACGAGGAGCCGTCACCGGGGAGCTGTTTTTT | CASSYRRGAVTGELFF
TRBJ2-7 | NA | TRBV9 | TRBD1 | TGTGCCAGCAGCGCCGACAGGGATTATATGACTACCTACGAGCAGTACTTC | CASSADRDYMTTYEQYF
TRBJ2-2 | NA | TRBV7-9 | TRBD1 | TGTGCCAGCAGCCAAGGGACAGGGCGAACCGGGGAGCTGTTTTTT | CASSQGTGRTGELFF
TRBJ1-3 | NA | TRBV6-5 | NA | TGTGCCAGCAGTTACAAGTCAGGGGCTGGAAACACCATATATTTT | CASSYKSGAGNTIYF
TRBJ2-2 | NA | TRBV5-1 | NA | TGCGCCAGCAGCTTGCCTAGCGTGAACACCGGGGAGCTGTTTTTT | CASSLPSVNTGELFF
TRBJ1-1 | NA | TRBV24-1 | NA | TGTGCCACCAGGGGCCACCTCAACACTGAAGCTTTCTTT | CATRGHLNTEAFF